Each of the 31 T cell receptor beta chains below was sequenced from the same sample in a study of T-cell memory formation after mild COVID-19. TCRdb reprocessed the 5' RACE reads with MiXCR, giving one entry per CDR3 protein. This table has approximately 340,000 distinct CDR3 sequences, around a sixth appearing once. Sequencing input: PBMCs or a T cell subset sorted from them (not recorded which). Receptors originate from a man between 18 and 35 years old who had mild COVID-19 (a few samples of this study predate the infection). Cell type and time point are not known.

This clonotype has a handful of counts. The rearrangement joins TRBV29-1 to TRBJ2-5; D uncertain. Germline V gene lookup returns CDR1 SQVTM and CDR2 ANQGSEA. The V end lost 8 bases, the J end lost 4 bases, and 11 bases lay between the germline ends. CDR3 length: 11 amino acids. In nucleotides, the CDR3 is TGCAGCCTGGGTTGGGGAGAGACCCAGTACTTC. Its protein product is CSLGWGETQYF.

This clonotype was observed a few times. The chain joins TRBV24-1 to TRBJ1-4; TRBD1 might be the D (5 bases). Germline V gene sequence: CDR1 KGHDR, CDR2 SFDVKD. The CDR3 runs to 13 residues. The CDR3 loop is CAHEDTTNEKLFF. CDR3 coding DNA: TGTGCTCACGAGGACACCACGAATGAAAAACTGTTTTTT.

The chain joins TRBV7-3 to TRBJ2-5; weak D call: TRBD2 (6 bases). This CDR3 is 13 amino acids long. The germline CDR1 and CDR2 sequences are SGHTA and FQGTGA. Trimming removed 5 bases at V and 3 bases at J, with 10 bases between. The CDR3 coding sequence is TGTGCCAGCAGCCCCGGGGGAGAAGAGACCCAGTACTTC. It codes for CASSPGGEETQYF.

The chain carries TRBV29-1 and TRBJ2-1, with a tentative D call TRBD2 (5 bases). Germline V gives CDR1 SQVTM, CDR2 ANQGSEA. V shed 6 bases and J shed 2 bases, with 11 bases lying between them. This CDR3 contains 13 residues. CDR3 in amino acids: CSVEVSAYNEQFF. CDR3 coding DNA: TGCAGCGTGGAGGTTTCTGCCTACAATGAGCAGTTCTTC.

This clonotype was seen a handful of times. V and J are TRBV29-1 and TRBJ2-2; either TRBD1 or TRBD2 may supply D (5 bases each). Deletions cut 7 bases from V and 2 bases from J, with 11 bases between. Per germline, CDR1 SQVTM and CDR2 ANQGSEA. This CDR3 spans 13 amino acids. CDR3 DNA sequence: TGCAGCGCTGGGGACCTCAACACCGGGGAGCTGTTTTTT. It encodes CSAGDLNTGELFF.

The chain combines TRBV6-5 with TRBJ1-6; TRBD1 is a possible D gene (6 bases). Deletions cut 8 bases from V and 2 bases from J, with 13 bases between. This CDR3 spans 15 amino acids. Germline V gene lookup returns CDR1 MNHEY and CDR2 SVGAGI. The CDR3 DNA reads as TGTGCCAGCCGGACCAGGGGACCCTATAATTCACCCCTCCACTTT. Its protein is CASRTRGPYNSPLHF.

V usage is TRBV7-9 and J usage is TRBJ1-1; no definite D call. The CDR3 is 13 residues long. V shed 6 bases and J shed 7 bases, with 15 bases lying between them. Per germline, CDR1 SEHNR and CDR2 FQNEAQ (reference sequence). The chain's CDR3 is CASRTEAQFEAFF. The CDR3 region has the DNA TGTGCCAGCAGAACCGAGGCACAGTTTGAAGCTTTCTTT. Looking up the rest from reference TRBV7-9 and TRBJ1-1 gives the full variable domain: DTGVSQNPRHKITKRGQNVTFRCDPISEHNRLYWYRQTLGQGPEFLTYFQNEAQLEKSRLLSDRFSAERPKGSFSTLEIQRTEQGDSAMYLCASRTEAQFEAFFGQGTRLTVV.

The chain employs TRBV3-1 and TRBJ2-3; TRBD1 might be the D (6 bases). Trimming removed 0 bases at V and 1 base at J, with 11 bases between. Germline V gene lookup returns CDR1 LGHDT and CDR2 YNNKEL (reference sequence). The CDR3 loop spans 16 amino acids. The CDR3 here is CASSQDFAGGTDTQYF. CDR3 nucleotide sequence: TGTGCCAGCAGCCAAGATTTTGCAGGGGGCACAGATACGCAGTATTTT.

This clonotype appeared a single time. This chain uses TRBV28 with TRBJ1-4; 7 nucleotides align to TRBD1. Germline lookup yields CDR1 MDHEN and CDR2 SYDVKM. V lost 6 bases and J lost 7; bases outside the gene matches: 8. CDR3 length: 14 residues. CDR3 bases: TGTGCCAGCAGAAAACAGGGGACCCCTGAAAAACTGTTTTTT. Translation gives CASRKQGTPEKLFF.

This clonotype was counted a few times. The CDR3 reads CASKGPSRGTQHF. CDR3 in DNA: TGTGCCAGCAAGGGGCCCTCCCGAGGGACCCAGCATTTT. The chain recombines TRBV2 with TRBJ1-5, with D possibly being TRBD1 (5 bases). The CDR3 loop spans 13 amino acids. Trimming removed 7 bases at V and 11 bases at J, with 18 bases between. Germline CDR1 and CDR2: SNHLY and FYNNEI.

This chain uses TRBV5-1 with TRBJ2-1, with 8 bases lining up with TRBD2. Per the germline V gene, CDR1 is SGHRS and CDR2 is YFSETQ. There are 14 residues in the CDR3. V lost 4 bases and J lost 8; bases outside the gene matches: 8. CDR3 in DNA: TGCGCCAGCAGCACGGGACTAGGGGGGCATGAGCAGTTCTTC. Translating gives CASSTGLGGHEQFF.

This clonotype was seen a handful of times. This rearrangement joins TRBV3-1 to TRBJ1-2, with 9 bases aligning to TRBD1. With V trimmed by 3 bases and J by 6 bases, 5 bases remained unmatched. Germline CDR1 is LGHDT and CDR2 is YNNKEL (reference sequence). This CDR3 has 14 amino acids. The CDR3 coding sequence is TGTGCCAGCAGCCATTGGGACAGGGAAGATGGCTACACCTTC. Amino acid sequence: CASSHWDREDGYTF.

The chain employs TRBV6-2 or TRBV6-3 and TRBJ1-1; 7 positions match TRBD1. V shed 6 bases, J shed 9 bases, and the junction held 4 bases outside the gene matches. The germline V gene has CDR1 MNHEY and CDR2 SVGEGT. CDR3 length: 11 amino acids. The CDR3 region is CASSQGQQAFF. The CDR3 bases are TGTGCCAGCAGCCAGGGACAGCAAGCTTTCTTT.

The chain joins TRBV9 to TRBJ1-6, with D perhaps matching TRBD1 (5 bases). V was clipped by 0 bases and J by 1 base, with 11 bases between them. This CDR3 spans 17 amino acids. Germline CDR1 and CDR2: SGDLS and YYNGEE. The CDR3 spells CASSVADSRSYNSPLHF. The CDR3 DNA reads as TGTGCCAGCAGCGTAGCAGACAGCAGGTCCTATAATTCACCCCTCCACTTT.

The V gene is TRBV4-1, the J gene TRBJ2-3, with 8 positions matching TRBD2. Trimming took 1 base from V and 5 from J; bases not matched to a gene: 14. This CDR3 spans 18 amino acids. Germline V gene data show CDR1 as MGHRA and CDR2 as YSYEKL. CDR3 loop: CASSQAASSGASGDTQYF. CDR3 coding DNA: TGCGCCAGCAGCCAAGCAGCCAGTAGCGGGGCCTCGGGAGATACGCAGTATTTT.

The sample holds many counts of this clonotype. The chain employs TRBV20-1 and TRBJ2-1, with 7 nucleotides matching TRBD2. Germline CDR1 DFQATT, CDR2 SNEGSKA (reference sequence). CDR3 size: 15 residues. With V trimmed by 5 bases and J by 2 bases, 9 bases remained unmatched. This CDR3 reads CSAPQERGAYNEQFF. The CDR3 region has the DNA TGCAGTGCTCCCCAAGAGCGGGGCGCCTACAATGAGCAGTTCTTC.

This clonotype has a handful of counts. The CDR3 DNA reads TGTGCCAGCAGTTACTTCTACACAGATACGCAGTATTTT. Amino acids: CASSYFYTDTQYF. The chain carries TRBV6-2 or TRBV6-3 and TRBJ2-3, with unresolved D. Per the germline V gene, CDR1 is MNHEY and CDR2 is SVGEGT. The CDR3 spans 13 residues. The V end lost 1 base, the J end lost 2 bases, and 4 bases lay between the germline ends.

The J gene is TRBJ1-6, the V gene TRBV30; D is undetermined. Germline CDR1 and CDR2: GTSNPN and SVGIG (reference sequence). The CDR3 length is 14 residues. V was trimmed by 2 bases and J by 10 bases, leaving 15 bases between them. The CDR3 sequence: CAWSIRPSASPLHF. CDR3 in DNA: TGTGCCTGGAGTATTCGACCCTCGGCGTCACCCCTCCACTTT.

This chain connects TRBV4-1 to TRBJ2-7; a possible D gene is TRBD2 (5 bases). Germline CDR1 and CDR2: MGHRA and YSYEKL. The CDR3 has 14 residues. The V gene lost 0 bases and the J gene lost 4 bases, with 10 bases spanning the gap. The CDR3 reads CASSQESGEYEQYV. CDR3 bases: TGCGCCAGCAGCCAAGAAAGTGGGGAGTACGAGCAGTACGTC.

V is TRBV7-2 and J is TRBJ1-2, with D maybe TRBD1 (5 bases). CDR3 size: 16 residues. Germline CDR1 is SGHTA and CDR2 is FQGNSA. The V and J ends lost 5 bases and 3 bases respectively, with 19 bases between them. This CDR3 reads CASSHSTDSVYYGYTF. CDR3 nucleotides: TGTGCCAGCAGCCACTCAACTGACAGTGTCTACTATGGCTACACCTTC. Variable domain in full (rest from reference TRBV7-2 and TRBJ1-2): GAGVSQSPSNKVTEKGKDVELRCDPISGHTALYWYRQSLGQGLEFLIYFQGNSAPDKSGLPSDRFSAERTGGSVSTLTIQRTQQEDSAVYLCASSHSTDSVYYGYTFGSGTRLTVV.

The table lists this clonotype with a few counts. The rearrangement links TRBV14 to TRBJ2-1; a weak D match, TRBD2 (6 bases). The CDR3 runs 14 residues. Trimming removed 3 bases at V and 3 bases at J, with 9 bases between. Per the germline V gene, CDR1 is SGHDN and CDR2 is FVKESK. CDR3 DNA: TGTGCCAGCAGCCATGGGACTCGCTACAATGAGCAGTTCTTC. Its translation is CASSHGTRYNEQFF.

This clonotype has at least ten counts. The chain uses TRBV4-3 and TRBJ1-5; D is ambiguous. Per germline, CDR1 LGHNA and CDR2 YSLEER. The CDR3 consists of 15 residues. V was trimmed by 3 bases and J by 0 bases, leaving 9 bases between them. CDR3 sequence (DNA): TGCGCCAGCAGCCAGGGGTGGGGTAGCAATCAGCCCCAGCATTTT. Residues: CASSQGWGSNQPQHF.

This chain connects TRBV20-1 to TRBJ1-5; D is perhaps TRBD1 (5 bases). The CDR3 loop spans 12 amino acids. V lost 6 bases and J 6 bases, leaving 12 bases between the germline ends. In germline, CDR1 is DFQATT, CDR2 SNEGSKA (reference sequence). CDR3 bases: TGCAGTGCGCGCGAGGGGACTCAGCCCCAGCATTTT. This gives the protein CSAREGTQPQHF.

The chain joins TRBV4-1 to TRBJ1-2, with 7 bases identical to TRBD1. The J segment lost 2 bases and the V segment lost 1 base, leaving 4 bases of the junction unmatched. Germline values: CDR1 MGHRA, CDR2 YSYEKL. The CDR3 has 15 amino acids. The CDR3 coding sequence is TGCGCCAGCAGCCAAGTGGGACAGCTAAACTATGGCTACACCTTC. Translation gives CASSQVGQLNYGYTF.

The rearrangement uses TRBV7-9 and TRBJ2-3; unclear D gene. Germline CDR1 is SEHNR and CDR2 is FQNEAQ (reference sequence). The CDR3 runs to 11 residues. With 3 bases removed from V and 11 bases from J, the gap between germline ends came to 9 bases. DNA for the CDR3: TGTGCCAGCAGCTTTCCTGGTGGGCAGTATTTT. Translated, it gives CASSFPGGQYF.

CDR3 in DNA: TGTGCCAGCAGTTGGGCTGGGGTGGAGACCCAGTACTTC. It yields the protein CASSWAGVETQYF. The chain uses TRBV6-5 and TRBJ2-5, with D hard to call. Germline CDR1 reads MNHEY; CDR2 reads SVGAGI. This CDR3 spans 13 amino acids. V shed 4 bases and J shed 5 bases, with 11 bases lying between them.

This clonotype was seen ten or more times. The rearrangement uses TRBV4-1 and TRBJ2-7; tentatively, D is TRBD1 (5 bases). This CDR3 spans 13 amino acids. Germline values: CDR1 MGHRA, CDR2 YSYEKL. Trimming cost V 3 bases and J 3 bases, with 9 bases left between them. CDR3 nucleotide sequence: TGCGCCAGCAGCCACATGCAGGGCTACGAGCAGTACTTC. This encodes CASSHMQGYEQYF.

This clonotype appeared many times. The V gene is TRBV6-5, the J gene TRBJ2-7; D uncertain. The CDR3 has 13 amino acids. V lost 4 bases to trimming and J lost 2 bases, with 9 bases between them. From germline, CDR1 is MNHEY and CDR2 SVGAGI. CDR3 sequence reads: CASSSTPTYEQYF. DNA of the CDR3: TGTGCCAGCAGTTCGACTCCTACCTACGAGCAGTACTTC.

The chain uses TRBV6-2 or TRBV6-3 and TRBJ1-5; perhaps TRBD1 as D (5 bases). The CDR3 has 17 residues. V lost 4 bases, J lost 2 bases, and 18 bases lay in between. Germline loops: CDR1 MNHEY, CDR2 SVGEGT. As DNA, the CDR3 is TGTGCCAGCAGTTCCCCGGGGCGACAATCTGGCAATCAGCCCCAGCATTTT. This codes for CASSSPGRQSGNQPQHF.

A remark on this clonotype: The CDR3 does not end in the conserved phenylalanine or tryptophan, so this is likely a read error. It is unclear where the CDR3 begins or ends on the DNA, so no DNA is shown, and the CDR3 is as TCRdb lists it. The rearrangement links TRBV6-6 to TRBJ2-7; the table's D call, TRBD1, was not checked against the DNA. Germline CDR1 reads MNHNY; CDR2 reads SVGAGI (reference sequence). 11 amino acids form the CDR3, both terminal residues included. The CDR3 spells CASRGGGDRIL.

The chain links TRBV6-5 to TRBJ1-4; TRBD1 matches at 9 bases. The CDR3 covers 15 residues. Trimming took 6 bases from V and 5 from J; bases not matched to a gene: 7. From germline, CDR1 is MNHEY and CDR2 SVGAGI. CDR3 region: CASRDPGQGNEKLFF. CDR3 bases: TGTGCCAGCAGGGACCCGGGACAGGGCAATGAAAAACTGTTTTTT.